Listed here is a single T cell receptor (beta chain). The target antigen is unknown. The PCR employed 60 Vbeta primers together with 13 Jbeta primers. Some clones are missing from TCRdb's copy, which holds only in-frame ones; the method was immunoSEQ multiplex PCR. Of nearly 110,000 clones listed, roughly four fifths are singletons. This sample stems from a study of cytomegalovirus exposure and HLA in healthy donors. Study-level points and caveats: In a later analysis, a missense DCLRE1C variant was linked to TCR beta V- and J-gene trimming.

V was trimmed by 3 bases and J by 5 bases, leaving 11 bases between them. CDR1 is SNHLY, CDR2 FYNNEI, per germline. The CDR3 covers 15 residues. Sequenced input: PBMCs. This TCR derives from a woman between 45 and 60 years old in good health and CMV-seropositive. The chain combines TRBV2 with TRBJ1-6; D gene unclear. CDR3 sequence: CASSETGLHNSPLHF. The CDR3 region has the DNA TGTGCCAGCAGTGAGACGGGTCTCCATAATTCACCCCTCCACTTT.